The T cell receptor beta chain described here comes from a study of cytomegalovirus exposure and HLA in healthy donors. Study-wide background: HLA-typed donors were the source of around 87 million unique TCRs, which an early data release held.

Whole-study findings and limits: TCR beta V- and J-gene trimming, according to a later analysis, was linked to a missense DCLRE1C variant. CMV serostatus was the only recorded immune exposure for donors. Three chains tied to CMV proved CMV antigen-specific in vitro.

The PCR contained 60 Vbeta and 13 Jbeta primers. Sequenced by immunoSEQ multiplex PCR; TCRdb stores in-frame clones only, minus some. The data hold 150,000 or so clones, with around 77% observed a single time. This clone was picked up a small number of times. Its target is unknown. The receptor comes from a woman in her 40s in good health and CMV-seropositive. Sequencing was carried out using PBMCs.

The DNA for the CDR3 is TGCGCCAGCAGCTCGGGACAGGGGGGGAACTATGGCTACACCTTC. This codes for CASSSGQGGNYGYTF. V is TRBV5-1 and J is TRBJ1-2, with TRBD1 matching 11 bases. CDR1 SGHRS and CDR2 YFSETQ come from the germline V gene. The V segment lost 3 bases and the J segment 2 bases; nucleotides outside the gene matches: 3. This CDR3 has 15 amino acids.